The 20 T cell receptor beta chains listed next were all sequenced from one sample in a study of technical replicates of blood from several donors. Produced via immunoSEQ multiplex PCR; TCRdb's table is partial and in-frame only. The table shows 70,000 or so clones, with 91% occurring only once. The sequencing sample was made of T cells isolated from PBMCs. Receptors originate from a human donor in good health. Some clones in this sample may be carry-over from other donors' samples.

CDR3 coding DNA: TGTGCCAGCAGCGTAGACTATGGGAGCACAGATACGCAGTATTTT. This sequence encodes CASSVDYGSTDTQYF. The chain recombines TRBV9 with TRBJ2-3; D gene ambiguous. The CDR3 consists of 15 residues. CDR1 SGDLS and CDR2 YYNGEE come from the germline V gene. Trimming stripped 0 bases from V and 0 bases from J, with 8 bases between.

The rearrangement uses TRBV7-2 and TRBJ2-7, with D perhaps TRBD1 (6 bases). Germline V gives CDR1 SGHTA, CDR2 FQGNSA. The CDR3 covers 14 residues. Trimming removed 1 base from V and 0 bases from J, with 7 bases in between. CDR3 in amino acids: CASSLEGHSYEQYF. The CDR3 nucleotides read TGTGCCAGCAGCTTAGAGGGACACTCCTACGAGCAGTACTTC. Together with reference TRBV7-2 and TRBJ2-7, the CDR3 gives the full variable domain: GAGVSQSPSNKVTEKGKDVELRCDPISGHTALYWYRQSLGQGLEFLIYFQGNSAPDKSGLPSDRFSAERTGGSVSTLTIQRTQQEDSAVYLCASSLEGHSYEQYFGPGTRLTVT.

V and J are TRBV12-5 and TRBJ2-2; the D gene is possibly TRBD1 (8 bases). With 0 bases removed from V and 5 bases from J, the gap between germline ends came to 22 bases. Looked up from germline, CDR1 is LGHNT and CDR2 is FRNRAP. This CDR3 has 19 amino acids. The CDR3 region is CASGLVERGGRGRTGELFF. In nucleotides, the CDR3 is TGTGCTAGTGGTTTGGTCGAAAGGGGGGGCAGGGGGCGTACCGGGGAGCTGTTTTTT. Variable domain in full (rest from reference TRBV12-5 and TRBJ2-2): DARVTQTPRHKVTEMGQEVTMRCQPILGHNTVFWYRQTMMQGLELLAYFRNRAPLDDSGMPKDRFSAEMPDATLATLKIQPSEPRDSAVYFCASGLVERGGRGRTGELFFGEGSRLTVL.

V usage is TRBV9 and J usage is TRBJ2-7, with unresolved D. V was cut by 3 bases and J by 0 bases, with 13 bases left in between. Germline-derived CDR1 and CDR2 are SGDLS and YYNGEE. The CDR3 runs to 15 residues. This CDR3 reads CASSATFGFSYEQYF. CDR3 sequence (DNA): TGTGCCAGCAGCGCCACCTTCGGGTTCTCCTACGAGCAGTACTTC.

The chain joins TRBV7-4 to TRBJ2-5; D is perhaps TRBD2 (5 bases). Germline CDR1 is SGHVT and CDR2 is SQSDAQ. V gave up 4 bases and J gave up 3 bases, with 21 bases separating them. The CDR3 sequence is 17 residues long. The CDR3 region has the DNA TGTGCCAGCAGCTCCCCCCCCTCTAGCTCCCTAAAAGAGACCCAGTACTTC. It specifies CASSSPPSSSLKETQYF.

The rearrangement joins TRBV4-2 to TRBJ2-7; the match to TRBD1 covers 11 bases. There are 14 residues in the CDR3. V lost 5 bases, J lost 7 bases, and 7 bases stayed unmatched. Germline CDR1 and CDR2: LGHNA and YNFKEQ. CDR3 loop: CASSSGQGAEEQYF. CDR3 DNA: TGTGCCAGCAGCTCAGGACAGGGGGCTGAGGAGCAGTACTTC.

CDR3 sequence: CASSIRGQHYGYTF. DNA of the CDR3: TGTGCCAGCAGTATACGAGGACAGCACTATGGCTACACCTTC. The genes are TRBV5-4 and TRBJ1-2; the D gene is possibly TRBD1 (6 bases). Germline assignment: CDR1 SGHNT and CDR2 YYREEE (reference sequence). This CDR3 region has 14 residues. The V gene lost 5 bases and the J gene lost 3 bases, with 14 bases spanning the gap.

Notes on this clone: The same CDR3 is also encoded by other DNA sequences in this sample. V gene TRBV5-1 combines with J gene TRBJ2-5, with a weak D call TRBD1 (6 bases). The CDR3 is 13 amino acids. Trimming stripped 0 bases from V and 4 bases from J, with 7 bases between. CDR1 is SGHRS, CDR2 YFSETQ, per germline. CDR3 DNA: TGCGCCAGCAGCTTGGGGGGGCCAGAGACCCAGTACTTC. Translation: CASSLGGPETQYF.

V gene TRBV28 combines with J gene TRBJ2-7, with 7 bases fitting TRBD1. J gave up 2 bases and V 4 bases, and 5 bases lay outside the gene matches. This CDR3 contains 14 residues. Looked up from germline, CDR1 is MDHEN and CDR2 is SYDVKM. Here the CDR3 DNA reads TGTGCCAGCAGTTATGGGACAGCTCCCTACGAGCAGTACTTC. It yields the protein CASSYGTAPYEQYF.

The V call is TRBV5-4, the J call TRBJ2-7; 13 positions match TRBD2. Germline V gene lookup returns CDR1 SGHNT and CDR2 YYREEE (reference sequence). J lost 2 bases, V lost 4 bases, and 3 bases had no gene match. The CDR3 runs 15 residues. Here the CDR3 DNA reads TGTGCCAGCAGCGCTGGACTAGCGGGGGCCTACGAGCAGTACTTC. It translates to CASSAGLAGAYEQYF.

J is TRBJ1-5 and V is TRBV7-6; D is uncertain. Germline V CDR1 and CDR2: SGHVS, FNYEAQ. Trimming took off 5 bases at V and 0 bases at J, with 11 bases between the two ends. The CDR3 consists of 15 residues. CDR3 loop: CASSLSGFSNQPQHF. For the CDR3, the DNA is TGTGCCAGCAGCCTCAGCGGCTTTAGCAATCAGCCCCAGCATTTT. The whole variable domain, remainder taken from reference TRBV7-6 and TRBJ1-5, is GAGVSQSPRYKVTKRGQDVALRCDPISGHVSLYWYRQALGQGPEFLTYFNYEAQQDKSGLPNDRFSAERPEGSISTLTIQRTEQRDSAMYRCASSLSGFSNQPQHFGDGTRLSIL.

The genes are TRBV10-3 and TRBJ2-7, with D perhaps matching TRBD2 (6 bases). The CDR3 sequence is 14 residues long. V lost 4 bases and J lost 1, with 11 bases in between. The germline V gene has CDR1 ENHRY and CDR2 SYGVKD. DNA for the CDR3: TGTGCCATCAGTGGGTGGGACTCTTCCTACGAGCAGTACTTC. Translating gives CAISGWDSSYEQYF.

This chain connects TRBV5-1 to TRBJ2-7, with TRBD1 identical over 8 bases. V lost 4 bases, J lost 2 bases, and 8 bases stayed unmatched. This CDR3 comprises 15 residues. The germline V gene encodes CDR1 SGHRS and CDR2 YFSETQ. CDR3 region: CASSPNPQGAYEQYF. CDR3 nucleotide sequence: TGCGCCAGCAGCCCAAATCCACAGGGGGCCTACGAGCAGTACTTC.

This clone was recorded only once. The CDR3 is CASSLSRGNFRTEAFF. CDR3 DNA sequence: TGTGCCAGCAGCTTATCAAGGGGGAACTTTAGGACTGAAGCTTTCTTT. The rearrangement uses TRBV7-8 and TRBJ1-1; D perhaps matches TRBD1 (6 bases). The CDR3 consists of 16 residues. Germline-derived CDR1 and CDR2 are SGHVS and FQNEAQ. Trimming removed 2 bases at V and 5 bases at J, with 18 bases between.

This chain links TRBV7-9 with TRBJ1-1; D is perhaps TRBD1 (5 bases). Trimming pared 4 bases from V and 4 bases from J, leaving 13 bases between. CDR1 and CDR2 (germline): SEHNR, FQNEAQ (reference sequence). The CDR3 is 14 amino acids. CDR3 nucleotide sequence: TGTGCCAGCAGCTCCAGGGATAGGGCCACTGAAGCTTTCTTT. Amino acids: CASSSRDRATEAFF.

The chain carries TRBV19 and TRBJ1-2; D uncertain. Trimming took 8 bases from V and 4 from J, leaving 20 bases between them. CDR3 length: 15 amino acids. The germline V gene encodes CDR1 LNHDA and CDR2 SQIVND (reference sequence). The CDR3 reads CASAAGLTWPYGYTF. DNA for the CDR3: TGTGCCAGTGCCGCGGGCCTCACCTGGCCCTATGGCTACACCTTC.

The chain links TRBV4-1 to TRBJ2-1, with TRBD2 identical over 7 bases. The CDR3 totals 15 residues. Germline assignment: CDR1 MGHRA and CDR2 YSYEKL. The junction had 6 bases not matched to a gene; V was cut back by 3 bases and J by 4 bases. DNA for the CDR3: TGCGCCAGCAGCCAGGGCGGGAGTTTGTACAATGAGCAGTTCTTC. Protein: CASSQGGSLYNEQFF.

The chain recombines TRBV6-1 with TRBJ1-5; D is perhaps TRBD1 (5 bases). The CDR3 has 17 residues. V was cut by 1 base and J by 5 bases, with 18 bases left in between. Germline V lookup: CDR1 MNHNS, CDR2 SASEGT. CDR3 DNA sequence: TGTGCCAGCAGTGAAGGCCCCTGGAGGGGCAGTGATCAGCCCCAGCATTTT. Protein product: CASSEGPWRGSDQPQHF.

The chain carries TRBV15 and TRBJ2-1; 11 bases map to TRBD2. The CDR3 is made up of 16 amino acids. Germline CDR1 is LNHNV and CDR2 is YYDKDF (reference sequence). After removal of 0 bases from V and 6 bases from J, the junction contained 4 bases not matched to a gene. In nucleotides, the CDR3 is TGTGCCACCAGCAGAGATCGACTAGCGGGGTTCAATGAGCAGTTCTTC. Its translation is CATSRDRLAGFNEQFF.

This chain uses TRBV6-5 with TRBJ2-1; TRBD1 aligns across 8 bases. Germline V CDR1 and CDR2: MNHEY, SVGAGI. CDR3 length equals 14 residues. V gave up 2 bases and J gave up 7 bases; unmatched junction bases: 4. The DNA of the CDR3 is TGTGCCAGCAGTTACAGAGACAGGGGTAATGAGCAGTTCTTC. Amino acid sequence: CASSYRDRGNEQFF.